This T cell receptor (beta chain) was obtained from a study of spatial heterogeneity in lung cancer. The CDR3 contains 15 residues. The ends lost 7 bases at V and 1 base at J; junction bases unmatched: 9. Germline V gives CDR1 MNHNS, CDR2 SASEGT. Time point of the sample: sample taken at primary tumor resection. The authors sequenced whole RNA from tumor, nontumor lung or frozen PBMC without sorting. This clonotype has at least ten counts. TCRdb analysed the 5' RACE reads with MiXCR anew, one entry per CDR3 protein. The table includes 40,000 or so distinct CDR3 sequences, 6.5% to 9% detected once. Material: PBMCs, obtained at surgery. V and J are TRBV6-1 and TRBJ2-5, with TRBD2 matching over 7 bases. The TCR comes from a male donor with early-stage non-small cell lung cancer. The CDR3 DNA reads as TGTGCCAGCACCAGACTTGGGGGGGGCCAAGAGACCCAGTACTTC. It specifies CASTRLGGGQETQYF.